Presented here are 10 T cell receptor beta chains from one specimen sequenced in a study of response to subunit inactivated influenza vaccine. MiXCR, run by TCRdb on the RT-PCR reads, gives a single entry per CDR3 protein. The sample has some 800,000 distinct CDR3 sequences; about 20% are singletons. The starting material was PBMCs from blood, obtained around 5 days after vaccination. The receptor source for this set is a man aged 45 to 65 who received an inactivated influenza vaccine.

This chain joins TRBV28 and TRBJ2-3; maybe TRBD1 (6 bases). CDR1 MDHEN and CDR2 SYDVKM come from the germline V gene. CDR3 size: 14 residues. Trimming cost V 6 bases and J 7 bases, with 17 bases left between them. The CDR3 reads CASSPLTGTNTQYF. CDR3 nucleotides: TGTGCCAGCAGCCCCCTCACCGGGACAAATACGCAGTATTTT.

V and J are TRBV7-9 and TRBJ2-1; 8 nucleotides agree with TRBD2. Germline assignment: CDR1 SEHNR and CDR2 FQNEAQ (reference sequence). The CDR3 consists of 15 residues. V lost 5 bases and J lost 8; bases outside the gene matches: 11. DNA for the CDR3: TGTGCCAGCAGCACAATAGCGGGAAGGTCCGATGAGCAGTTCTTC. Translating it yields CASSTIAGRSDEQFF.

The chain uses TRBV7-9 and TRBJ2-1; D not certain. This CDR3 contains 15 residues. CDR1 and CDR2 from the germline V gene are SEHNR and FQNEAQ (reference sequence). Trimming pared 2 bases from V and 5 bases from J, leaving 13 bases between. CDR3 region: CASSLWRDVDNEQFF. The CDR3 nucleotides read TGTGCCAGCAGCTTATGGCGCGACGTCGACAATGAGCAGTTCTTC.

There are a few counts of this clonotype. This rearrangement joins TRBV20-1 to TRBJ2-1, with TRBD2 identical over 11 bases. CDR3 length: 15 residues. Germline-derived CDR1 and CDR2 are DFQATT and SNEGSKA (reference sequence). The V and J ends lost 4 bases and 5 bases, in that order; junction bases with no gene match: 7. In nucleotides, the CDR3 is TGCAGTGCTACCCAACCGGGACTAGCGGACAATGAGCAGTTCTTC. Its protein is CSATQPGLADNEQFF.

This rearrangement joins TRBV7-9 to TRBJ2-7; a possible D gene is TRBD2 (5 bases). Per germline, CDR1 SEHNR and CDR2 FQNEAQ (reference sequence). The V end was cut by 5 bases, the J end by 7 bases, with 18 bases between. CDR3 length: 14 residues. CDR3 residues: CASSNPGDRGEQYF. CDR3 DNA: TGTGCCAGCAGCAATCCAGGCGACCGGGGAGAGCAGTACTTC.

This chain links TRBV7-2 with TRBJ2-4, with no clear D. CDR3 length: 13 amino acids. V dropped 2 bases and J dropped 8 bases, with 10 bases sitting between them. The germline V gene has CDR1 SGHTA and CDR2 FQGNSA. This CDR3 reads CASSLRVFDIQYF. DNA of the CDR3: TGTGCCAGCAGCTTAAGGGTTTTTGACATTCAGTACTTC. The full variable domain, its missing parts supplied by reference TRBV7-2 and TRBJ2-4, is GAGVSQSPSNKVTEKGKDVELRCDPISGHTALYWYRQSLGQGLEFLIYFQGNSAPDKSGLPSDRFSAERTGGSVSTLTIQRTQQEDSAVYLCASSLRVFDIQYFGAGTRLSVL.

The chain has TRBV7-2 and TRBJ2-7; TRBD2 aligns across 8 bases. V shed 6 bases and J 3 bases; nucleotides not matched to a gene: 7. CDR1 SGHTA and CDR2 FQGNSA come from the germline V gene. The CDR3 runs to 14 residues. CDR3 region: CASRHTSGGYEQYF. The CDR3, as DNA: TGTGCCAGCAGGCATACTAGCGGAGGCTACGAGCAGTACTTC. Variable domain in full (rest from reference TRBV7-2 and TRBJ2-7): GAGVSQSPSNKVTEKGKDVELRCDPISGHTALYWYRQSLGQGLEFLIYFQGNSAPDKSGLPSDRFSAERTGGSVSTLTIQRTQQEDSAVYLCASRHTSGGYEQYFGPGTRLTVT.

This clonotype was seen many times. The V call is TRBV29-1, the J call TRBJ2-3, with TRBD1 matching over 9 bases. The V and J ends lost 7 bases and 1 base, in that order; junction bases with no gene match: 3. The germline CDR1 and CDR2 sequences are SQVTM and ANQGSEA. The CDR3 has 13 residues. The chain's CDR3 is CSARTGGTDTQYF. The CDR3 DNA reads TGCAGCGCACGGACAGGGGGCACAGATACGCAGTATTTT.

This chain connects TRBV30 to TRBJ1-2, with D perhaps TRBD1 (5 bases). The germline gives CDR1 GTSNPN, CDR2 SVGIG (reference sequence). Trimming pared 5 bases from V and 8 bases from J, leaving 15 bases between. CDR3 length equals 12 residues. The CDR3 reads CAWGGHAGGYTF. CDR3 sequence (DNA): TGTGCCTGGGGAGGACACGCGGGAGGCTACACCTTC.

This chain links TRBV27 with TRBJ2-7; no firm D call. The CDR3 has 11 residues. CDR1 is MNHEY and CDR2 is SMNVEV in the germline V gene (reference sequence). The germline V and J ends were trimmed by 4 bases and 7 bases, with 8 bases remaining between them. The DNA of the CDR3 is TGTGCCAGCAGTTACATGGGGGAGCAGTACTTC. Encoded protein: CASSYMGEQYF.